These T cell receptor beta chains were read from a single sample in a study of CD8 T cells in ankylosing spondylitis. In TCRdb, the 5' RACE reads were re-called with MiXCR into one record per CDR3 protein. The sample records 150,000 to 200,000 distinct CDR3 sequences, approximately 32% being singletons. Sequencing input: synovial fluid, either unsorted or a sorted T cell fraction (not recorded which). These receptors were taken from a male donor with ankylosing spondylitis. Each CDR3 is given with its conserved first and last residue. A D gene is named only where the DNA matches it firmly. For some rows the clone size is stated as once, few or many, or as a class when expanded; others skip it.

j_gene	len	abundance	d_gene	v_gene	CDR3nt	CDR3aa
TRBJ2-3	15	few	TRBD2	TRBV2	TGTGCCAGCAGTAAAGCGGGGGCCGGCACAGATACGCAGTATTTT	CASSKAGAGTDTQYF
TRBJ2-4	13	few	-	TRBV2	TGTGCCAGCAGTGTCGGACTACAGGACATTCAGTACTTC	CASSVGLQDIQYF
TRBJ2-3	15	few	-	TRBV5-1	TGCGCCAGCAGCTTGGATGGGGACAGCACAGATACGCAGTATTTT	CASSLDGDSTDTQYF
TRBJ1-1	13	once	TRBD1	TRBV12-3/TRBV12-4	TGTGCCAGCAGTAAACAGGGGCACACTGAAGCTTTCTTT	CASSKQGHTEAFF
TRBJ2-2	16	-	-	TRBV7-9	TGTGCCAGCAGCACGCGACAGGGAGGGAACACCGGGGAGCTGTTTTTT	CASSTRQGGNTGELFF
TRBJ2-1	16	-	TRBD2	TRBV7-3	TGTGCCAGCAGCTTAAGAGGGAGCGGGGGGGGCAATGAGCAGTTCTTC	CASSLRGSGGGNEQFF
TRBJ2-1	12	-	-	TRBV7-9	TGTGCCAGCAGCTTGGCCGACAATGAGCAGTTCTTC	CASSLADNEQFF
TRBJ2-1	15	few	-	TRBV20-1	TGCAGTGCTACCAAGACTAGTGTCTCCTACAATGAGCAGTTCTTC	CSATKTSVSYNEQFF
TRBJ1-2	14	-	-	TRBV7-2	TGTGCCAGCAGCTTAAGTAGGGAGGGCTATGGCTACACCTTC	CASSLSREGYGYTF
TRBJ2-7	12	few	-	TRBV30	TGTGCCTGGAGTGTAGGGACCTACGAGCAGTACTTC	CAWSVGTYEQYF
TRBJ2-7	13	-	TRBD1	TRBV20-1	TGCAGTGCTAGCAGACAGGGAGTCAGCGAGCAGTACTTC	CSASRQGVSEQYF
TRBJ2-1	16	many	TRBD1	TRBV24-1	TGTGCCACCAGTCGCACAGGGGAATCATTAATCAATGAGCAGTTCTTC	CATSRTGESLINEQFF
TRBJ2-5	14	-	-	TRBV14	TGTGCCAGCAGCCTTAACAGGGCCCAAGAGACCCAGTACTTC	CASSLNRAQETQYF
TRBJ1-1	16	-	-	TRBV4-1	TGCGCCAGCAGCCAAGGTAGATCGCGGGGGGACACTGAAGCTTTCTTT	CASSQGRSRGDTEAFF
TRBJ1-1	16	many	-	TRBV12-3/TRBV12-4	TGTGCCAGCAACCCTGGGAGGGGTGGGGGGAACACTGAAGCTTTCTTT	CASNPGRGGGNTEAFF
TRBJ1-5	12	few	-	TRBV2	TGTGCCAGCAGTGAAGGAAGTCAGCCCCAGCATTTT	CASSEGSQPQHF
TRBJ1-2	13	few	TRBD1	TRBV20-1	TGCAGCGGAGGACAGGGGGTAGGATATGGCTACACCTTC	CSGGQGVGYGYTF
TRBJ1-1	13	few	-	TRBV6-1	TGTGCCAGCAGTACGAAAGGAGGGACTGAAGCTTTCTTT	CASSTKGGTEAFF
TRBJ1-1	12	few	-	TRBV30	TGTGCCTGGAGGGGGGGCGACACTGAAGCTTTCTTT	CAWRGGDTEAFF
TRBJ1-1	11	few	-	TRBV6-5	TGTGCCAGCAGTTACCTGGGGGAAGCTTTCTTT	CASSYLGEAFF
TRBJ2-2	16	-	-	TRBV20-1	TGCAGTGCTAGAAGGGACACCCTTTCGAACACCGGGGAGCTGTTTTTT	CSARRDTLSNTGELFF
TRBJ1-5	17	-	-	TRBV4-1	TGCGCCAGCAGCCAAGAAGGGGGGGGCAACCTCAATCAGCCCCAGCATTTT	CASSQEGGGNLNQPQHF
TRBJ2-3	15	-	TRBD2	TRBV5-1	TGCGCCAGCAGGGGCGAGCGGGGGCCTACAGATACGCAGTATTTT	CASRGERGPTDTQYF
TRBJ2-7	13	once	-	TRBV20-1	TGCAGTGCTAAGCCCCGGGTTGGCGGCGAGCAGTACTTC	CSAKPRVGGEQYF
TRBJ2-7	13	-	-	TRBV2	TGTGCCAGCAGTGACCGACTGGCGGGGGAGCAGTACTTC	CASSDRLAGEQYF
TRBJ1-2	11	many	-	TRBV27	TGTGCCAGCATAGGGGACAAGGGCTACACCTTC	CASIGDKGYTF
TRBJ2-1	13	-	-	TRBV7-3	TGTGCCAGCAGCCGGAACAGGGACAATGAGCAGTTCTTC	CASSRNRDNEQFF
TRBJ2-1	15	few	TRBD2	TRBV9	TGTGCCAGCAGCGGCGGGACTAGCGGGAGGGGTGAGCAGTTCTTC	CASSGGTSGRGEQFF
TRBJ1-1	17	-	TRBD1	TRBV7-2	TGTGCCAGCAGCTTAGGAGACAGGGGGCTCTGGGACACTGAAGCTTTCTTT	CASSLGDRGLWDTEAFF
TRBJ2-7	13	many	-	TRBV20-1	TGCAGTGCGCCCTTGTACCGTTCCTACGAGCAGTACTTC	CSAPLYRSYEQYF
TRBJ2-2	13	few	-	TRBV2	TGTGCCAGCTCGTACGCGAACACCGGGGAGCTGTTTTTT	CASSYANTGELFF
TRBJ1-2	14	few	-	TRBV19	TGTGCCAGTAGTATTCCGGGTCAAGGGTATGGCTACACCTTC	CASSIPGQGYGYTF
TRBJ2-1	16	many	-	TRBV5-1	TGCGCCAGCAGCTTGGCCGTTGCACTTGTGGGCAATGAGCAGTTCTTC	CASSLAVALVGNEQFF
TRBJ2-5	13	-	-	TRBV5-1	TGCGCCAGCAGCTTTTCCAGGGAAGAGACCCAGTACTTC	CASSFSREETQYF
TRBJ1-1	15	many	-	TRBV6-2/TRBV6-3	TGTGCCAGCAGTTCCCCTTTTAGGTGGAACACTGAAGCTTTCTTT	CASSSPFRWNTEAFF
TRBJ1-5	14	few	-	TRBV24-1	TGTGCCACCAGTGATGGGGGCAGCAATCAGCCCCAGCATTTT	CATSDGGSNQPQHF
TRBJ1-2	13	many	TRBD1	TRBV5-1	TGCGCCAGCAGCTCGACAGGGGACTATGGCTACACCTTC	CASSSTGDYGYTF
TRBJ2-3	16	-	-	TRBV18	TGTGCCAGCTCACCACCCTGGGGGACGGGGGCAGATACGCAGTATTTT	CASSPPWGTGADTQYF
TRBJ1-2	15	once	-	TRBV7-9	TGTGCCAGCAGCTTAGTCGGCAGGCAGGACTATGGCTACACCTTC	CASSLVGRQDYGYTF
TRBJ2-1	13	once	TRBD1	TRBV12-3/TRBV12-4	TGTGCCAGCAGTACGACAGGGGCCGGTGAGCAGTTCTTC	CASSTTGAGEQFF
TRBJ2-7	11	many	-	TRBV30	TGTGCCTGGAGTCTGTTGTACGAGCAGTACTTC	CAWSLLYEQYF
TRBJ1-4	14	-	TRBD1	TRBV7-9	TGTGCCAGCAGCCAGGGGGCCGGAAGGGAAAAACTGTTTTTT	CASSQGAGREKLFF
TRBJ2-1	13	-	-	TRBV20-1	TGCAGTGCTAGACCCCGGGTCTACAATGAGCAGTTCTTC	CSARPRVYNEQFF
TRBJ1-3	17	few	-	TRBV4-2	TGTGCCAGCAGCCAAGATCTCACAGGGTTCTCTGGAAACACCATATATTTT	CASSQDLTGFSGNTIYF
TRBJ2-1	14	-	-	TRBV24-1	TGTGCCACCCGCCCTGGAGGGGGCTCTAATGAGCAGTTCTTC	CATRPGGGSNEQFF
TRBJ2-7	14	many	-	TRBV4-1	TGCGCCAGCAGCCGATCAAGGGGGGACGGGGAGCAGTACTTC	CASSRSRGDGEQYF
TRBJ2-3	16	-	-	TRBV7-9	TGTGCCAGCAGCCCTCATAAGGGGGGAGCTCCAGATACGCAGTATTTT	CASSPHKGGAPDTQYF
TRBJ2-5	15	few	TRBD2	TRBV9	TGTGCCAGCAGCGTAACTAGCGGGAGGGAGGAGACCCAGTACTTC	CASSVTSGREETQYF
TRBJ2-3	15	once	TRBD2	TRBV7-9	TGTGCCAGTACGGCTAGCGGGGCTAGCACAGATACGCAGTATTTT	CASTASGASTDTQYF
TRBJ2-3	16	many	-	TRBV18	TGTGCCAGCTCACCATCGGGTCAGGCGTTGACAGATACGCAGTATTTT	CASSPSGQALTDTQYF
TRBJ1-5	14	-	-	TRBV6-1	TGTGCCAGCAGCCCGGACAGCCTCAATCAGCCCCAGCATTTT	CASSPDSLNQPQHF
TRBJ1-4	12	few	-	TRBV20-1	TGCAGTGCTAGCCCCGGTAATGAAAAACTGTTTTTT	CSASPGNEKLFF
TRBJ1-5	15	-	TRBD1	TRBV7-2	TGTGCCAGCAGCTCAGGGGACAGGGAGGATCAGCCCCAGCATTTT	CASSSGDREDQPQHF
TRBJ1-4	15	-	-	TRBV7-2	TGTGCCAGCAGCTCACAGGGTCTTGGAGGTGAAAAACTGTTTTTT	CASSSQGLGGEKLFF
TRBJ1-3	14	-	TRBD1	TRBV20-1	TGCAGTGCTAGAACGACAGGGGGTGGAAACACCATATATTTT	CSARTTGGGNTIYF